This is a list of T cell receptor beta chains from one sample in a study of cytomegalovirus exposure and HLA in healthy donors. Libraries were prepared by immunoSEQ multiplex PCR; TCRdb keeps only in-frame clonotypes and omits some of them. The data show tens of thousands of clones, 94% seen once. Sequenced sample: PBMCs. The receptors here all came from a woman aged 18 to 35 in good health and CMV-seronegative. Both conserved end residues are part of each CDR3. Fields, in order: J gene, CDR3 length, clone size, D gene, V gene, CDR3 DNA, CDR3 protein. D genes are given only for firm matches. Rows may omit the clone size; those that give it use once, few, many or a size class.

J: TRBJ2-3
length: 18
size: -
D: -
V: TRBV5-5
DNA: TGTGCCAGCAGCTCTAGAATACAGGGCTTAGTTGGAACAGATACGCAGTATTTT
CDR3: CASSSRIQGLVGTDTQYF

J: TRBJ2-2
length: 13
size: -
D: -
V: TRBV27
DNA: TGTGCCAGCAAGAAGGGGCGGTCCGGGGAGCTGTTTTTT
CDR3: CASKKGRSGELFF

J: TRBJ1-4
length: 14
size: once
D: TRBD1
V: TRBV18
DNA: TGTGCCAGCTCAGCCGGGACAGTGAATGAAAAACTGTTTTTT
CDR3: CASSAGTVNEKLFF

J: TRBJ2-7
length: 17
size: -
D: TRBD2
V: TRBV7-7
DNA: TGTGCTAGCAGCTTAGCGGCTAGCGGGGGACGCTCCTACGAGCAGTACTTC
CDR3: CASSLAASGGRSYEQYF

J: TRBJ2-1
length: 16
size: -
D: -
V: TRBV5-4
DNA: TGTGCCAGCAGCGGCCGGGTAGGGGAGGCCTACAATGAGCAGTTCTTC
CDR3: CASSGRVGEAYNEQFF

J: TRBJ1-6
length: 13
size: -
D: -
V: TRBV19
DNA: TGTGCCAGTAGTACCTCGACAGGCCGACCCCTCCACTTT
CDR3: CASSTSTGRPLHF

J: TRBJ2-5
length: 13
size: -
D: -
V: TRBV7-9
DNA: TGTGCCAGCAGACTAGACGGAGGAGAGACCCAGTACTTC
CDR3: CASRLDGGETQYF

J: TRBJ2-1
length: 17
size: -
D: TRBD2
V: TRBV5-6
DNA: TGTGCCAGCAGCTTGTACGGACTAGCGGCATCCTACAATGAGCAGTTCTTC
CDR3: CASSLYGLAASYNEQFF

J: TRBJ1-5
length: 17
size: -
D: -
V: TRBV29-1
DNA: TGCAGCGTTCTACCCTTCGACACCGCAGATAGCAATCAGCCCCAGCATTTT
CDR3: CSVLPFDTADSNQPQHF

J: TRBJ2-6
length: 19
size: -
D: TRBD1
V: TRBV9
DNA: TGTGCCAGCAGCGTACCCGGGACAGGCGATGCCTCTGGGGCCAACGTCCTGACTTTC
CDR3: CASSVPGTGDASGANVLTF

J: TRBJ2-2
length: 14
size: -
D: -
V: TRBV2
DNA: TGTGCCAGCAGGTTACTAGTAGGGTCCGGGGAGCTGTTTTTT
CDR3: CASRLLVGSGELFF

J: TRBJ1-2
length: 14
size: -
D: -
V: TRBV6-4
DNA: TGTGCCAGCAGCCCCTCGGTCGGTTACTATGGCTACACCTTC
CDR3: CASSPSVGYYGYTF

J: TRBJ1-6
length: 13
size: once
D: TRBD1
V: TRBV30
DNA: TGTGCCGGGAGCCGACAGGGCGGTTCACCCCTCCACTTT
CDR3: CAGSRQGGSPLHF

J: TRBJ2-1
length: 16
size: -
D: -
V: TRBV7-2
DNA: TGTGCCAGCAGCTTAGCGTCGACTTCCAGCTACAATGAGCAGTTCTTC
CDR3: CASSLASTSSYNEQFF

J: TRBJ1-2
length: 14
size: -
D: TRBD1
V: TRBV27
DNA: TGTGCCAGCAGTTTATCAACAGGGGTCTATGGCTACACCTTC
CDR3: CASSLSTGVYGYTF

J: TRBJ2-1
length: 16
size: -
D: TRBD2
V: TRBV2
DNA: TGTGCCAGCAGTGAGTGGACTAGCGGGGTATTGGGTGAGCAGTTCTTC
CDR3: CASSEWTSGVLGEQFF

J: TRBJ2-7
length: 15
size: -
D: TRBD2
V: TRBV6-1
DNA: TGTGCCAGCAGCCTCGGGGGGACTGCCGGGTACGAGCAGTACTTC
CDR3: CASSLGGTAGYEQYF

J: TRBJ2-3
length: 16
size: -
D: TRBD2
V: TRBV28
DNA: TGTGCCAGCAGCCCCGGGACTAGCGGGGGCACAGATACGCAGTATTTT
CDR3: CASSPGTSGGTDTQYF

J: TRBJ2-6
length: 16
size: few
D: -
V: TRBV5-1
DNA: TGCGCCAGCAGCGCGGACGGGAACTCTGGGGCCAACGTCCTGACTTTC
CDR3: CASSADGNSGANVLTF

J: TRBJ1-1
length: 14
size: -
D: -
V: TRBV28
DNA: TGTGCCAGCAGTTTGCCGACAGGCGCGACTGAAGCTTTCTTT
CDR3: CASSLPTGATEAFF

J: TRBJ2-7
length: 13
size: -
D: -
V: TRBV4-1
DNA: TGCGCCAGCAGTAAACAGCAGGGCTACGAGCAGTACTTC
CDR3: CASSKQQGYEQYF

J: TRBJ2-7
length: 13
size: -
D: -
V: TRBV19
DNA: TGTGCCAGTAGTATGGGCAGCCCCTACGAGCAGTACTTC
CDR3: CASSMGSPYEQYF

J: TRBJ2-5
length: 13
size: -
D: -
V: TRBV5-1
DNA: TGCGCCAGCAGCTTGGACAGGTGGGAGACCCAGTACTTC
CDR3: CASSLDRWETQYF

J: TRBJ1-1
length: 13
size: -
D: TRBD1
V: TRBV7-3
DNA: TGTGCCAGCAGCTTAGTGGGACAGGGTGAAGCTTTCTTT
CDR3: CASSLVGQGEAFF

J: TRBJ1-1
length: 14
size: once
D: -
V: TRBV19
DNA: TGTGCCAGTAGTACCGGGCAGGGAGGCACTGAAGCTTTCTTT
CDR3: CASSTGQGGTEAFF

J: TRBJ2-7
length: 14
size: -
D: TRBD1
V: TRBV7-2
DNA: TGTGCCAGCAGCTCAAGGACAGGGCGGGACGAGCAGTACTTC
CDR3: CASSSRTGRDEQYF

J: TRBJ1-2
length: 14
size: -
D: TRBD1
V: TRBV27
DNA: TGTGCCAGCAGTCCTAGACAGGGAGAATATGGCTACACCTTC
CDR3: CASSPRQGEYGYTF

J: TRBJ1-5
length: 15
size: -
D: TRBD1
V: TRBV19
DNA: TGTGCCAGTACCCTCGGGACAGTTAGCAATCAGCCCCAGCATTTT
CDR3: CASTLGTVSNQPQHF

J: TRBJ1-2
length: 13
size: -
D: TRBD1
V: TRBV6-1
DNA: TGTGCCAGCAGTCCGACAGGGGACTATGGCTACACCTTC
CDR3: CASSPTGDYGYTF

J: TRBJ2-1
length: 14
size: -
D: -
V: TRBV6-5
DNA: TGTGCCAGCAGTTACTCCAGGGTGATCAATGAGCAGTTCTTC
CDR3: CASSYSRVINEQFF

J: TRBJ2-3
length: 17
size: -
D: TRBD2
V: TRBV2
DNA: TGTGCCAGCAGTCGACTAGCGGGGGGGAGGCAAGGAGATACGCAGTATTTT
CDR3: CASSRLAGGRQGDTQYF

J: TRBJ2-7
length: 17
size: -
D: -
V: TRBV6-4
DNA: TGTGCCAGCAGTGACTCGAAAATAGCTTACAATGCCTACGAGCAGTACTTC
CDR3: CASSDSKIAYNAYEQYF